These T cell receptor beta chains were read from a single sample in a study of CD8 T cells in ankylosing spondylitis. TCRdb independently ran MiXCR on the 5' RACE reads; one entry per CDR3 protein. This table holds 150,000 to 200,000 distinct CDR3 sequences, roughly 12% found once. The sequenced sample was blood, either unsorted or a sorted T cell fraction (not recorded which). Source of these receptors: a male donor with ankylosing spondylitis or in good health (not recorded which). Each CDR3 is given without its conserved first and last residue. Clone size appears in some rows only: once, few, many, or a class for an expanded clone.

CDR3 protein: ASSYTLGNYGYT
V gene: TRBV12-3/TRBV12-4
clone size: .
J gene: TRBJ1-2

CDR3 protein: AIRTETYEQY
V gene: TRBV10-3
clone size: many
J gene: TRBJ2-7

CDR3 protein: ASSEGQMMPLH
V gene: TRBV9
clone size: .
J gene: TRBJ1-6

CDR3 protein: ASSLGGHNEQF
V gene: TRBV11-2
clone size: few
J gene: TRBJ2-1

CDR3 protein: ASSEAGGSNQPQH
V gene: TRBV6-1
clone size: few
J gene: TRBJ1-5

CDR3 protein: ASSLDRNPQETQY
V gene: TRBV7-8
clone size: few
J gene: TRBJ2-5

CDR3 protein: ASGQTGLAGGRPVDNEQF
V gene: TRBV4-2
clone size: few
J gene: TRBJ2-1

CDR3 protein: ASRLPPGQDFLAF
V gene: TRBV12-2
clone size: few
J gene: TRBJ1-1

CDR3 protein: ASSPMTRGATDTQY
V gene: TRBV5-1
clone size: few
J gene: TRBJ2-3

CDR3 protein: ASSLVSSGSSYNEQF
V gene: TRBV5-1
clone size: few
J gene: TRBJ2-1

CDR3 protein: ATKGGDNEQF
V gene: TRBV24-1
clone size: many
J gene: TRBJ2-1

CDR3 protein: ASSTVYRAGKPQH
V gene: TRBV4-3
clone size: few
J gene: TRBJ1-5

CDR3 protein: ASSLSPGDEQF
V gene: TRBV7-9
clone size: .
J gene: TRBJ2-1

CDR3 protein: SVLGVGTGNTEAF
V gene: TRBV29-1
clone size: many
J gene: TRBJ1-1

CDR3 protein: ASRLAGGYNEQF
V gene: TRBV10-2
clone size: many
J gene: TRBJ2-1

CDR3 protein: ASSDSSSGRQETQY
V gene: TRBV10-1
clone size: many
J gene: TRBJ2-5

CDR3 protein: ASSLEGDSYEQY
V gene: TRBV11-2
clone size: .
J gene: TRBJ2-7

CDR3 protein: ASSDRGPGYGYT
V gene: TRBV27
clone size: many
J gene: TRBJ1-2

CDR3 protein: ASSRDSPRRSGNTIY
V gene: TRBV7-6
clone size: few
J gene: TRBJ1-3

CDR3 protein: ASSWAYEQY
V gene: TRBV7-2
clone size: many
J gene: TRBJ2-7

CDR3 protein: ASSLFGTNGYT
V gene: TRBV12-3/TRBV12-4
clone size: many
J gene: TRBJ1-2

CDR3 protein: ASRPGPGHYGYT
V gene: TRBV28
clone size: many
J gene: TRBJ1-2

CDR3 protein: SARDPTRVGETQY
V gene: TRBV20-1
clone size: many
J gene: TRBJ2-5

CDR3 protein: ASSPTGIRQ
V gene: TRBV7-9
clone size: many
J gene: TRBJ1-3

CDR3 protein: ASSLTSGSRDEQF
V gene: TRBV5-1
clone size: many
J gene: TRBJ2-1

CDR3 protein: AWSQGFDEKLF
V gene: TRBV30
clone size: .
J gene: TRBJ1-4

CDR3 protein: ASSPRGQLYGYA
V gene: TRBV7-2
clone size: .
J gene: TRBJ1-2

CDR3 protein: ASSLSGLAGDTQY
V gene: TRBV7-9
clone size: .
J gene: TRBJ2-3

CDR3 protein: SARVGPQLNTEAF
V gene: TRBV20-1
clone size: many
J gene: TRBJ1-1

CDR3 protein: AISESIRAGGYT
V gene: TRBV10-3
clone size: many
J gene: TRBJ1-2